The source of this TCR beta chain is a study of CD4+ T cells in melanoma. V trimming: 0 bases; J trimming: 8 bases; junction bases outside the gene matches: 9. Per the germline V gene, CDR1 is GTSNPN and CDR2 is SVGIG (reference sequence). This CDR3 spans 14 amino acids. Clones were read by immunoSEQ multiplex PCR, and TCRdb kept only the in-frame ones, dropping some. The repertoire holds approximately 6,600 clones, with almost 70% as singletons. Study-level points and caveats: CD8+ T cell, macrophage and B cell function reportedly correlated with neoantigen-specific CD4+ T cells. Reportedly, melanoma neoantigen-specific CD4+ T cells showed varied differentiation states.

In this sample, this clone turned up a few times. Its antigen is not known. This receptor was obtained from a human donor with melanoma. V gene TRBV30 combines with J gene TRBJ1-2; 7 nucleotides match TRBD1. Input material: cells from a culture (not recorded whether cultured in vitro). The CDR3: CAWSVVRGISGYTF. Written as DNA, the CDR3 is TGTGCCTGGAGTGTTGTCAGGGGGATTTCCGGCTACACCTTC.